This TCR beta chain was captured in a study of shared clonotypes between healthy human individuals. Study in general: Every donor yielded three CD4 naive, three CD4 memory, two CD8 naive and one CD8 memory plate.

Overall study findings and caveats: Clonotypes not shared had lower generation probabilities than those common to all four donors. Naive subsets typically showed greater estimated richness than memory subsets.

Profiling relied on immunoSEQ multiplex PCR, and the TCRdb table lists in-frame clones only, not all of them. The sample holds approximately 2.5 million clones, around nine tenths seen once. Details on this clone: Antigen unknown.

Trimming cost V 5 bases and J 4 bases, with 17 bases left between them. The CDR3 has 16 amino acids. Germline lookup yields CDR1 SEHNR and CDR2 FQNEAQ (reference sequence). J is TRBJ1-4 and V is TRBV7-9, with D perhaps matching TRBD1 (5 bases). Sequencing was performed on naive CD4+ T cells sorted from blood. Documented subset: CD45RA+ positively selected. This receptor was taken from a man between 18 and 29 years old in good health. The CDR3 protein is CASSLQYRLSNEKLFF. CDR3 DNA: TGTGCCAGCAGCCTCCAATACAGGTTGAGTAATGAAAAACTGTTTTTT.